This T cell receptor beta chain was sequenced in a study of Graves' ophthalmopathy and Graves' hyperthyroidism. Study summary: Peripheral blood was gathered at the point of initial diagnosis, before any treatment started.

As to this clonotype: The antigen is not known. A read error may account for a junction end that differs from germline.

RNA served as the template for amplifying TCR beta CDR3 regions. First-round RT-PCR with HTBI primers preceded a second-round multiplex PCR. TCRdb used MiXCR to reprocess the multiplex PCR reads, holding one entry per CDR3 protein. The table lists 500,000 to 700,000 distinct CDR3 sequences, roughly 20% of them singletons. Study-wide results and limits: A majority of expanded thyroid clonotypes exceeding 0.001 frequency were likewise present in blood.

The CDR3 is made up of 14 amino acids. The rearrangement uses TRBV12-3 or TRBV12-4 and TRBJ1-1; D call uncertain. Specimen: peripheral blood. The clonotype was recovered from a young woman with stable Graves' hyperthyroidism. Some clones in this sample may be carry-over from other donors' samples. Here the CDR3 DNA reads TGTGCCAGCAGTTTGGGGTGCCGGAACACTGATGCTTTCTTT. Amino acids: CASSLGCRNTDAFF.